Reported below is one TCR beta chain. The same CDR3 is also encoded by other DNA sequences in this sample. Germline CDR1 and CDR2: MDHEN and SYDVKM. The trim removed 5 bases at V and 5 bases at J, leaving 5 bases unmatched. CDR3 length equals 13 residues. This specimen comes from a study of shared clonotypes between healthy human individuals. TCRdb's table, derived via immunoSEQ multiplex PCR, lists solely in-frame clones and lacks some. The sample lists about 600,000 clones, less than 98% occurring once. The source of this sequence is a woman aged 25 to 45 in good health. The gene calls are TRBV28 and TRBJ1-1; 7 bases are shared with TRBD1. The sequenced sample consisted of naive CD4+ T cells sorted from blood. Subset in this sample: CD45RA+ positively selected. The CDR3 bases are TGTGCCAGCAGTAGACAGGGAAGAACTGAAGCTTTCTTT. Protein sequence: CASSRQGRTEAFF.